The T cell receptor (beta chain) under discussion was sequenced for a study of cytomegalovirus exposure and HLA in healthy donors. CDR1 is SGHTA and CDR2 is FQGTGA in the germline V gene. With 2 bases removed from V and 7 bases from J, the gap between germline ends came to 11 bases. The CDR3 has 14 amino acids. The PCR contained 60 Vbeta and 13 Jbeta primers. The repertoire was sequenced with immunoSEQ multiplex PCR; TCRdb's copy has only in-frame clones and lacks some. The sample lists about 130,000 clones, around 76% occurring once. The source is a woman in her forties or fifties in good health and CMV-seronegative. The sample comprised PBMCs. The V call is TRBV7-3, the J call TRBJ2-2, with D possibly matching TRBD1 (5 bases). CDR3 sequence reads: CASSLASGNGELFF. The CDR3 DNA reads as TGTGCCAGCAGCTTAGCATCAGGGAACGGGGAGCTGTTTTTT.